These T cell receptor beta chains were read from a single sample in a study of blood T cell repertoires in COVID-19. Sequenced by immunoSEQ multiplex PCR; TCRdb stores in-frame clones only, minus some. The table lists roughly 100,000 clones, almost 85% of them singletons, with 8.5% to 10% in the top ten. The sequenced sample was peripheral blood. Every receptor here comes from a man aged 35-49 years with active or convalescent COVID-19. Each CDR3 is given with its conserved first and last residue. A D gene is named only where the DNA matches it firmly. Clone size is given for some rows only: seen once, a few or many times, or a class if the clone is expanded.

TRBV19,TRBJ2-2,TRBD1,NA,CASSLGQSTGELFF,TGTGCCAGTAGCCTGGGACAGTCAACCGGGGAGCTGTTTTTT
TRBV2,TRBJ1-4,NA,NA,CASSEGQNANEKLFF,TGTGCCAGCAGTGAAGGACAGAATGCTAATGAAAAACTGTTTTTT
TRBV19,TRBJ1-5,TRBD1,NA,CASSIGQGFPQHF,TGTGCCAGTAGTATCGGACAGGGCTTTCCCCAGCATTTT
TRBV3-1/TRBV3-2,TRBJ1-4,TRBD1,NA,CASSQAPSPTGGRATNEKLFF,TGTGCCAGCAGCCAAGCCCCGTCACCGACAGGGGGACGTGCAACTAATGAAAAACTGTTTTTT
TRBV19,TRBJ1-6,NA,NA,CASSPNLNSPLHF,TGTGCCAGTAGCCCTAACCTGAATTCACCCCTCCACTTT
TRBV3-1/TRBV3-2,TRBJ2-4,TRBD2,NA,CASSRAGGKGIQYF,TGTGCCAGCAGCCGGGCGGGGGGAAAGGGCATTCAGTACTTC
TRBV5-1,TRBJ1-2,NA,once,CASSLDRGNYGYTF,TGCGCCAGCAGCTTGGACCGGGGTAACTATGGCTACACCTTC
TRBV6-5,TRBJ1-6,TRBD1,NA,CASSTRDRGNSPLHF,TGTGCCAGCAGTACCCGGGACAGGGGCAATTCACCCCTCCACTTT
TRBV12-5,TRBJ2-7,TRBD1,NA,CASGLASLPFRDRATYEQYF,TGTGCTAGTGGTTTGGCCTCTCTCCCCTTCCGGGACAGGGCTACCTACGAGCAGTACTTC
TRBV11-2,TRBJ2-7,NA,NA,CASSLDQITYEQYF,TGTGCCAGCAGCTTAGATCAGATAACCTACGAGCAGTACTTC
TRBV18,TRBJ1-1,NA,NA,CASSPLGGTEAFF,TGTGCCAGCTCACCATTGGGGGGCACTGAAGCTTTCTTT
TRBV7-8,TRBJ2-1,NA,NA,CASSSPREGGGAAEQFF,TGTGCCAGCAGCTCACCTCGCGAAGGTGGGGGGGCGGCTGAGCAGTTCTTC
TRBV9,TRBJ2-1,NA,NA,CASGDSLYNEQFF,TGTGCCAGCGGGGACTCCCTTTACAATGAGCAGTTCTTC
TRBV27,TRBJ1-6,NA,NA,CASSSLPQGSYNSPLHF,TGTGCCAGCAGTTCCCTACCCCAGGGCTCCTATAATTCACCCCTCCACTTT
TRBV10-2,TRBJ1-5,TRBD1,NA,CASSRDRDQPQHF,TGCGCCAGCAGTAGGGACAGGGATCAGCCCCAGCATTTT
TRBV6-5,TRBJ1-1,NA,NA,CASSLRGANTEAFF,TGTGCCAGCAGCCTCAGGGGAGCGAACACTGAAGCTTTCTTT